This T cell receptor beta chain is drawn from a study of cytomegalovirus exposure and HLA in healthy donors. The PCR had 60 Vbeta and 13 Jbeta primers. Clones were read by immunoSEQ multiplex PCR, and TCRdb kept only the in-frame ones, dropping some. The sample includes tens of thousands of clones, roughly 84% of them seen just once. Whole-study results and caveats: Later on, a genetic analysis was performed. It linked a missense variant in DCLRE1C with V- and J-gene trimming of TCR beta. Reported results showed that the classifier diagnosed cytomegalovirus status with high specificity and sensitivity.

With regard to this clone: Its specificity is unknown.

CDR3 size: 15 residues. V was pared by 3 bases and J by 4 bases, with 6 bases of the junction left unmatched. Germline lookup yields CDR1 LNHDA and CDR2 SQIVND (reference sequence). The chain links TRBV19 to TRBJ2-1; TRBD1 matches 7 bases. The specimen was PBMCs. The TCR sequence derives from a man aged 25-45 years in good health and CMV-seronegative. In DNA, the CDR3 is TGTGCCAGTAGTATCCGGGACAGACATTACAATGAGCAGTTCTTC. Translation gives CASSIRDRHYNEQFF.